Reported below is one T cell receptor (beta chain). This clonotype has a count of ten or more. The antigen it binds to is not known. The sample holds no much larger clone one base away, and base qualities are not on file. This sample is part of a study of Graves' ophthalmopathy and Graves' hyperthyroidism (dated by TCRdb to the late 2010s). About the investigation overall: Peripheral blood samples were taken at the time of initial diagnosis, before any treatment was given. Following sampling, methimazole starting at 30 mg daily was administered to hyperthyroidism patients, and high-dose intravenous methylprednisolone was administered to ophthalmopathy patients. For independent validation, a separate cohort was made up of roughly 19 hyperthyroidism patients plus 17 patients who later progressed from hyperthyroidism to ophthalmopathy. In six or seven hyperthyroidism patients, the T-cell repertoires found in thyroid tissue were compared with those found in blood. To explore V-J signatures that separate ophthalmopathy from hyperthyroidism, a discovery set of approximately 100 patients was enrolled, consisting of fewer than 45 with ophthalmopathy and some 59 with stable hyperthyroidism. In total, 120 to 150 blood samples were TCR-sequenced: approximately 42 ophthalmopathy, some 75 hyperthyroidism and 17 hyperthyroidism-to-ophthalmopathy patients. To tell Graves' ophthalmopathy apart from Graves' hyperthyroidism, and to predict which patients would progress to ophthalmopathy, the study relied on TCR beta repertoire signatures.

Trimming takes 6 bases from V and 3 bases from J, and the germline ends sit 12 bases apart. CDR1 and CDR2, looked up from the germline V gene, are MDHEN and SYDVKM. From cysteine to phenylalanine, the CDR3 is 15 amino acids long. Left in the record is the CDR3 DNA by itself, 45 bases read in frame from the first base. Summary of the overall study and its limitations: Among expanded thyroid clonotypes with frequency above 0.001, most also showed up in blood, which suggests that blood repertoires may reflect the thyroid immune response. Ophthalmopathy was separated from stable hyperthyroidism by the 13-signature model with just under 90% sensitivity and about 81% specificity in cross-validation and with 80%/75% in the test set. Sample size was not predetermined statistically, and investigators were not blinded to group allocation. In validation, the model predicted ophthalmopathy progression with 70.59% sensitivity and approximately 75% specificity; some 13 predicted patients were CT-confirmed with GO in a median of about 6.2 months.

A patient counted as having stable hyperthyroidism if there was no progression to ophthalmopathy within 18 months of follow-up. Hyperthyroidism patients were newly diagnosed, with disease duration under 2 months, and aged 18 to 65 years. Patients with other autoimmune diseases, uncontrolled infections, pregnancy or lactation were excluded from the study. Clinical symptoms, serum thyroxine, TRAb, thyroid ultrasound and orbital computed tomography formed the basis of the diagnosis. PBMCs were isolated from 10 ml of fresh peripheral blood by Ficoll-Paque density gradient centrifugation. Total RNA was extracted using Trizol reagent, and RNA quality was checked on an Agilent 2100 Bioanalyzer. TCR beta CDR3 regions were amplified from RNA transcripts for repertoire sequencing. A first-round RT-PCR used HTBI primers with the Qiagen OneStep RT-PCR kit, followed by a second-round multiplex PCR, size selection and purification. Libraries were sequenced paired-end with 100 bp reads on an Illumina HiSeq2000. The study's own analysis went as follows. SOAPnuke was used for read processing, and reads with adapters, uncalled bases, a mean Phred below 15, or no exact constant-primer or identifier match were discarded. COPE v1.2.5 was used to merge the high-quality paired reads. Each unique nucleotide sequence was defined as a clonotype, and clonotypes were aligned to IMGT TRB V, D and J references with MiTCR v1.1. The analysis was limited to V-J combinations with a frequency above 0.0001, which together covered approximately 99% of repertoires. A TCR clonal expansion and chaos score per V-J combination was defined as the ratio of F50 clonal expansion to chaos observed in the TCRdist matrix. Welch's t-statistics and random forest were used to reduce features to 13 V-J combinations, which were fed into a naive Bayes classifier. Thyroid-blood repertoire similarity was quantified with the Morisita-Horn index. Using fastp at Q25 and MiXCR, TCRdb reprocessed the public reads and kept productive beta chains. Records with the same CDR3 protein are collapsed into one entry carrying the most frequent genes and DNA. The V and J calls reflect TCRdb's pipeline rather than the authors' work. In this sample the table shows a few hundred thousand distinct CDR3 sequences, approximately 18% of which occur a single time. Around 2.4% of the sample belongs to the ten largest clones.

This TCR was recovered from an adult woman with stable Graves' hyperthyroidism. The receptor chain draws on TRBV28 and TRBJ1-6, with the D segment identity uncertain. Specimen: peripheral blood. This receptor has the CDR3 CASRPRTDYNSPLHF. The sequence in DNA is TGTGCCAGCAGACCCAGGACGGACTATAATTCACCCCTCCACTTT.